Listed below are T cell receptor beta chains from one sample, sequenced in a study of shared T cell receptors in the human thymus. Only in-frame clones appear in the TCRdb table, and some are missing; sequencing was by immunoSEQ multiplex PCR. The table includes under 700,000 clones, around 82% detected once. These data also formed part of another study, on human thymus T cells.

Source material: thymocytes. The receptors were gathered from a boy less than two years old with a congenital heart defect. Both conserved end residues are part of each CDR3. The D gene is left open where the match is weak. Some rows mark clone size as missing; the rest say once, few, many or name a class of expanded clone.

v_gene: TRBV11-2
d_gene: TRBD2
abundance: NA
j_gene: TRBJ2-7
CDR3nt: TGTGCCAGCAGCTTCGGCCGGGGGACTAGAATCGACGAGCAGTACTTC
CDR3aa: CASSFGRGTRIDEQYF

v_gene: TRBV25-1
d_gene: NA
abundance: once
j_gene: TRBJ2-7
CDR3nt: TGTGCCAGCAGCGAACCAGGAGGAGGCTACTACGAGCAGTACTTC
CDR3aa: CASSEPGGGYYEQYF

v_gene: TRBV5-4
d_gene: TRBD2
abundance: NA
j_gene: TRBJ2-7
CDR3nt: TGTGCCAGCAGCTTGAGGCTAGCGGGAGGGCAAGGGTACGAGCAGTACTTC
CDR3aa: CASSLRLAGGQGYEQYF

v_gene: TRBV10-3
d_gene: NA
abundance: NA
j_gene: TRBJ2-2
CDR3nt: TGTGCCATCAGACCCGAACTCACCGGGGAGCTGTTTTTT
CDR3aa: CAIRPELTGELFF

v_gene: TRBV6-5
d_gene: NA
abundance: NA
j_gene: TRBJ1-3
CDR3nt: TGTGCCAGCAGTTTAAGGGGCTCTGGAAACACCATATATTTT
CDR3aa: CASSLRGSGNTIYF

v_gene: TRBV10-2
d_gene: TRBD2
abundance: once
j_gene: TRBJ2-4
CDR3nt: TGCGCCAGCAGTGAGTCTAGGACTAGCGGGAGGGCCGATTATCGCATTCAGTACTTC
CDR3aa: CASSESRTSGRADYRIQYF

v_gene: TRBV19
d_gene: NA
abundance: NA
j_gene: TRBJ2-1
CDR3nt: TGTGCCAGTAGCCGGGCCAGCGGGCTGCACAATGAGCAGTTCTTC
CDR3aa: CASSRASGLHNEQFF

v_gene: TRBV15
d_gene: NA
abundance: few
j_gene: TRBJ1-2
CDR3nt: TGTGCCACCAGCACGGACAGCGGACGCTATGGCTACACCTTC
CDR3aa: CATSTDSGRYGYTF

v_gene: TRBV12-5
d_gene: TRBD2
abundance: NA
j_gene: TRBJ2-7
CDR3nt: TGTGCTAGTGGTTTGGCATGGGACTATATCTTC
CDR3aa: CASGLAWDYIF

v_gene: TRBV5-4
d_gene: TRBD2
abundance: NA
j_gene: TRBJ2-1
CDR3nt: TGTGCCAGCAGCTCGGCGGGACTAGCGCCTCCGGGGGAGCAGTTCTTC
CDR3aa: CASSSAGLAPPGEQFF

v_gene: TRBV6-6
d_gene: NA
abundance: NA
j_gene: TRBJ2-3
CDR3nt: TGTGCCAGCAGCCGACCGGACAGTTGCTCCACAGATACGCAGTATTTT
CDR3aa: CASSRPDSCSTDTQYF

v_gene: TRBV27
d_gene: TRBD1
abundance: NA
j_gene: TRBJ2-3
CDR3nt: TGTGCCAGCACCTTGACAGGGCCGAACGCAGGGACAGATACGCAGTATTTT
CDR3aa: CASTLTGPNAGTDTQYF

v_gene: TRBV9
d_gene: NA
abundance: NA
j_gene: TRBJ1-4
CDR3nt: TGTGCCAGCAGCGTAGACCAGGGGAAACGATATGAAAAACTGTTTTTT
CDR3aa: CASSVDQGKRYEKLFF

v_gene: TRBV18
d_gene: NA
abundance: NA
j_gene: TRBJ2-7
CDR3nt: TGTGCCACCACGGACAACTTCTCCTACGAGCAGTACTTC
CDR3aa: CATTDNFSYEQYF

v_gene: TRBV12-5
d_gene: NA
abundance: few
j_gene: TRBJ1-2
CDR3nt: TGTGCTAGTGGTTTAGAACAGGGACCCTATGGCTACACCTTC
CDR3aa: CASGLEQGPYGYTF

v_gene: TRBV4-1
d_gene: NA
abundance: NA
j_gene: TRBJ1-5
CDR3nt: TGCGCCAGCAGCCAAGGCCGACAGGATCGGCCCCAGCATTTT
CDR3aa: CASSQGRQDRPQHF